The 21 T cell receptor beta chains listed next were all sequenced from one sample in a study of T-cell reconstitution after alpha-beta-depleted transplantation in children. Preparing the TCRbeta library involved the use of unique molecular identifiers. TCRdb processed the PCR reads anew with MiXCR; each CDR3 protein has one entry. The repertoire includes a few hundred thousand distinct CDR3 sequences, roughly an eighth of them detected once, and 4.5% to 6% sits in the top ten. The sequenced sample was PBMCs from the stem cell graft donor, obtained from the stem cell graft. The receptors originated from a human donor who donated a stem cell graft to a child with combined immunodeficiency.

The table lists this clonotype with many counts. The chain links TRBV28 to TRBJ2-1; 7 bases are shared with TRBD1. V gave up 4 bases and J gave up 5 bases; unmatched junction bases: 8. The CDR3 has 15 residues. Germline loops: CDR1 MDHEN, CDR2 SYDVKM. The chain's CDR3 is CASSWDDRAHNEQFF. The CDR3 DNA sequence: TGTGCCAGCAGTTGGGACGACAGGGCACACAATGAGCAGTTCTTC.

The chain employs TRBV14 and TRBJ2-2, with 11 bases matching TRBD2. The CDR3 runs 19 residues. Trimming at V came to 0 bases and at J to 2 bases, leaving 8 bases not matched to a gene. Germline values: CDR1 SGHDN, CDR2 FVKESK. CDR3 nucleotide sequence: TGTGCCAGCAGCCAAGACAGGGTAGGGACTAGCGGCAACACCGGGGAGCTGTTTTTT. It yields the protein CASSQDRVGTSGNTGELFF.

This rearrangement joins TRBV7-9 to TRBJ1-6, with a tentative D call TRBD1 (5 bases). CDR3 length: 14 amino acids. Germline CDR1 SEHNR, CDR2 FQNEAQ (reference sequence). With 1 base removed from V and 11 bases from J, the gap between germline ends came to 12 bases. The CDR3 DNA reads as TGTGCCAGCAGCTTAGTGCAGGGTGGGGCACCCCTCCACTTT. This gives the protein CASSLVQGGAPLHF.

The genes are TRBV7-2 and TRBJ1-3; D is uncertain. The germline V gene encodes CDR1 SGHTA and CDR2 FQGNSA. The length of the CDR3 is 16 residues. The V and J ends lost 1 base and 0 bases respectively, with 10 bases between them. The CDR3 protein is CASSLVGFSSGNTIYF. The DNA of the CDR3 is TGTGCCAGCAGCTTAGTGGGATTTAGCTCTGGAAACACCATATATTTT.

This clonotype was recorded at least ten times. The chain is built from TRBV5-6 and TRBJ2-7, with a weak D call TRBD1 (6 bases). This CDR3 comprises 13 residues. V lost 1 base to trimming and J lost 6 bases, with 11 bases between them. CDR1 is SGHDT and CDR2 is YYEEEE in the germline V gene. CDR3 residues: CASSLNRVGEQYF. The CDR3 nucleotides are TGTGCCAGCAGCTTGAACAGGGTCGGCGAGCAGTACTTC.

This chain joins TRBV6-1 and TRBJ2-1, with D perhaps being TRBD1 or TRBD2 (5 bases each). Trimming stripped 8 bases from V and 7 bases from J, with 18 bases between. CDR1 MNHNS and CDR2 SASEGT come from the germline V gene. This CDR3 is built from 14 residues. The CDR3 DNA is TGTGCCAGCGGACCGGGACGAGGGAAAAATGAGCAGTTCTTC. This translates into CASGPGRGKNEQFF.

This clonotype was observed many times. The chain links TRBV28 to TRBJ2-7; no clear D gene. This CDR3 has 16 residues. Trimming stripped 4 bases from V and 3 bases from J, with 19 bases between. The germline V gene has CDR1 MDHEN and CDR2 SYDVKM. CDR3 in DNA: TGTGCCAGCAGTTCCCTCGGTTACCGGGCGGACTACGAGCAGTACTTC. Translating it yields CASSSLGYRADYEQYF.

The chain employs TRBV7-8 and TRBJ2-3, with TRBD2 matching over 10 bases. Germline V lookup: CDR1 SGHVS, CDR2 FQNEAQ. The CDR3 contains 15 residues. With 5 bases clipped from V and 4 bases from J, the junction kept 6 bases outside the gene matches. CDR3 bases: TGTGCCAGCAGCCCCGGGACTAGCGAGGCAGATACGCAGTATTTT. Encoded protein: CASSPGTSEADTQYF.

The rearrangement joins TRBV25-1 to TRBJ1-6; TRBD1 aligns across 8 bases. J lost 9 bases, V lost 7 bases, and 14 bases had no gene match. The CDR3 loop spans 16 amino acids. CDR1 MGHDK and CDR2 SYGVNS come from the germline V gene. The CDR3: CASTHSRAGGLSPLHF. In DNA, the CDR3 is TGTGCCAGCACCCACTCTCGGGCAGGGGGCCTTTCACCCCTCCACTTT.

Note on this clonotype: A much larger clone sits a single nucleotide away, making a read error possible. The chain carries TRBV10-2 and TRBJ2-2, with D possibly being TRBD2 (6 bases). This CDR3 is built from 13 residues. CDR1 and CDR2 from the germline V gene are WSHSY and SAAADI. The CDR3 reads CASEGLNTGEVFF. In nucleotides, the CDR3 is TGCGCCAGCGAGGGTCTTAACACCGGGGAGGTGTTTTTT.

This clonotype was seen at least ten times. The rearrangement links TRBV7-2 to TRBJ2-5; D is unclear. This CDR3 has 15 residues. CDR1 SGHTA and CDR2 FQGNSA come from the germline V gene. Deletions cut 8 bases from V and 1 base from J, with 17 bases between. Written as DNA, the CDR3 is TGTGCCAGCGGCCTTATAGGACGTGGCCAAGAGACCCAGTACTTC. It yields the protein CASGLIGRGQETQYF.

V usage is TRBV7-2 and J usage is TRBJ2-5; 11 bases are a match to TRBD2. Losses at the gene ends were 2 bases for V and 4 bases for J; bases not matched to a gene: 6. Germline loops: CDR1 SGHTA, CDR2 FQGNSA. The CDR3 contains 16 residues. The CDR3 DNA reads TGTGCCAGCAGCTTATCCGTAGCGGGGGGGGCAGAGACCCAGTACTTC. Its protein is CASSLSVAGGAETQYF. Using reference TRBV7-2 and TRBJ2-5 for the parts outside the CDR3, the full variable domain is GAGVSQSPSNKVTEKGKDVELRCDPISGHTALYWYRQSLGQGLEFLIYFQGNSAPDKSGLPSDRFSAERTGGSVSTLTIQRTQQEDSAVYLCASSLSVAGGAETQYFGPGTRLLVL.

The chain is built from TRBV12-3 or TRBV12-4 and TRBJ2-5, with 7 nucleotides matching TRBD1. J lost 3 bases, V lost 5 bases, and 3 bases had no gene match. The CDR3 loop spans 13 amino acids. The CDR3 DNA sequence: TGTGCCAGCAGTATCACAGGGGAAGAGACCCAGTACTTC. Encoded protein: CASSITGEETQYF.

The chain uses TRBV9 and TRBJ1-6; 11 positions match TRBD1. The CDR3 extends over 16 amino acids. V lost 2 bases and J lost 7; bases outside the gene matches: 5. Germline lookup yields CDR1 SGDLS and CDR2 YYNGEE. The CDR3 nucleotides read TGTGCCAGCAGCGTTTCCCGGGACAGGGGGAATTCACCCCTCCACTTT. Its protein product is CASSVSRDRGNSPLHF.

This clonotype turned up a few times. The rearrangement links TRBV12-3 or TRBV12-4 to TRBJ2-5; D is unresolved. V gave up 5 bases and J gave up 7 bases, with 11 bases separating them. The CDR3 is 12 amino acids. The CDR3 DNA sequence: TGTGCCAGCAGTCTCCAGGCACGGACCCAGTACTTC. Translated: CASSLQARTQYF.

This clonotype was recorded a few times. V usage is TRBV4-3 and J usage is TRBJ2-5; D uncertain. The V gene's germline CDR1 is LGHNA and CDR2 YSLEER. The CDR3 has 13 amino acids. Between the trimmed V and J ends, which lost 1 base and 3 bases, there was a span of 6 bases. DNA for the CDR3: TGCGCCAGCAGCCAAGTAGTAAAAGAGACCCAGTACTTC. This codes for CASSQVVKETQYF.

This clonotype was observed at least ten times. V usage is TRBV6-5 and J usage is TRBJ2-3; D gene unclear. Trimming left V 2 bases short and J 6 bases short, with 9 bases between. This CDR3 has 13 residues. The germline gives CDR1 MNHEY, CDR2 SVGAGI. CDR3 protein: CASSYRKWDTQYF. The CDR3 coding sequence is TGTGCCAGCAGTTACAGGAAGTGGGATACGCAGTATTTT.

This clonotype was observed many times. The J gene is TRBJ2-1, the V gene TRBV7-2, with D perhaps matching TRBD1 (5 bases). V was shortened by 0 bases and J by 8 bases, with 11 bases between the two germline ends. The CDR3 has 14 amino acids. In germline, CDR1 is SGHTA, CDR2 FQGNSA. In DNA form, the CDR3 reads TGTGCCAGCAGCTTAGCCTCCCAGGGCCATGAGCAGTTCTTC. It yields the protein CASSLASQGHEQFF.

The rearrangement links TRBV12-3 or TRBV12-4 to TRBJ2-1; a possible D gene is TRBD1 (10 bases). The CDR3 length is 20 residues. Trimming took off 5 bases at V and 8 bases at J, with 34 bases between the two ends. The CDR3 bases are TGTGCCAGCAGTCGTCGATGGGACAGGGGAGTAGCGGGAGAAGGCGATGAGCAGTTCTTC. The encoded protein is CASSRRWDRGVAGEGDEQFF.

The rearrangement links TRBV20-1 to TRBJ2-7; TRBD2 matches at 7 bases. Germline V gene lookup returns CDR1 DFQATT and CDR2 SNEGSKA (reference sequence). This CDR3 has 12 amino acids. V lost 5 bases and J lost 5; bases outside the gene matches: 6. The CDR3 nucleotides read TGCAGTGCTGCGGAAAGCGGGGACGAGCAGTACTTC. Amino acid sequence: CSAAESGDEQYF.

This clonotype was counted between two and nine times. The chain joins TRBV11-2 to TRBJ2-1, with D possibly matching TRBD2 (5 bases). The V end lost 1 base, the J end lost 15 bases, and 13 bases lay between the germline ends. Germline V gives CDR1 SGHAT, CDR2 FQNNGV. This CDR3 is 12 amino acids long. CDR3 in amino acids: CASSLGGRGWFF. CDR3 in DNA: TGTGCCAGCAGCTTAGGAGGGAGAGGGTGGTTCTTC. The full variable domain, its missing parts supplied by reference TRBV11-2 and TRBJ2-1, is EAGVAQSPRYKIIEKRQSVAFWCNPISGHATLYWYQQILGQGPKLLIQFQNNGVVDDSQLPKDRFSAERLKGVDSTLKIQPAKLEDSAVYLCASSLGGRGWFFGPGTRLTVL.